This T cell receptor beta chain was sequenced during a study of blood T cells in healthy people across ages. Findings and limits, study-wide: Per million T cells, the diversity of TCR beta decreased roughly linearly as age advanced.

As concerns this clonotype: The antigen remains unidentified.

Sample-barcoded 5' priming and a J-beta primer mix drove a second PCR of roughly 7 to 11 cycles. A single record per CDR3 protein comes from TCRdb applying MiXCR to the 5' RACE reads. The data show hundreds of thousands of distinct CDR3 sequences, 58% seen once. Ten milliliters of peripheral blood were drawn from each donor. Per-sample PBMC isolation yielded at least 6.5 million cells. This clonotype was obtained from a man aged 55-75 years in good health. Sequenced sample: blood.

The CDR3: CASSQEWSSGRDEQFF. In DNA form, the CDR3 reads TGCGCCAGCAGCCAAGAGTGGTCTAGCGGCCGGGATGAGCAGTTCTTC. This chain joins TRBV4-1 and TRBJ2-1; the match to TRBD2 covers 7 bases. CDR1 and CDR2 (germline): MGHRA, YSYEKL. This CDR3 has 16 residues. V gave up 0 bases and J gave up 8 bases; unmatched junction bases: 10.